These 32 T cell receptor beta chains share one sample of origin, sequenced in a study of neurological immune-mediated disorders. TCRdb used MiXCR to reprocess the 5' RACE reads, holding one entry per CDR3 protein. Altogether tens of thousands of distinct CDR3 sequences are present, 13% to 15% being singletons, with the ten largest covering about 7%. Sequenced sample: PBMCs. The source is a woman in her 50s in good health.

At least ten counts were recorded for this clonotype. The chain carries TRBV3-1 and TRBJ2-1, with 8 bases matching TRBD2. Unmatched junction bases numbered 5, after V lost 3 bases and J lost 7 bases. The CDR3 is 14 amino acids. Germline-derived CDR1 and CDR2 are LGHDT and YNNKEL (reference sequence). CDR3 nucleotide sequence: TGTGCCAGCAGCCACCCTCGGGAGGGGAATGAGCAGTTCTTC. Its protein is CASSHPREGNEQFF.

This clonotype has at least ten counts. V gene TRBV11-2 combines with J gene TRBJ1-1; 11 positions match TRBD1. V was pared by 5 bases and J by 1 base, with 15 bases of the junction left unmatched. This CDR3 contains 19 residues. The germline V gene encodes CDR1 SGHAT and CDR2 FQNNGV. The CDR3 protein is CASSPPLAGQGVQNTEAFF. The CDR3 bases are TGTGCCAGCAGCCCCCCCCTCGCGGGACAGGGGGTTCAGAACACTGAAGCTTTCTTT. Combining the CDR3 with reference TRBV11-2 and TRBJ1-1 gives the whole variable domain EAGVAQSPRYKIIEKRQSVAFWCNPISGHATLYWYQQILGQGPKLLIQFQNNGVVDDSQLPKDRFSAERLKGVDSTLKIQPAKLEDSAVYLCASSPPLAGQGVQNTEAFFGQGTRLTVV.

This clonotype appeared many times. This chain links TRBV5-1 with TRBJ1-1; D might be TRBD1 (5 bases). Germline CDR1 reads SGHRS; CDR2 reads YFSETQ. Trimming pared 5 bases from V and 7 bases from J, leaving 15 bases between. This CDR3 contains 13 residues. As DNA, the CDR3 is TGCGCCAGCAGTGTCCGGCCGGGGGTTGAAGCTTTCTTT. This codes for CASSVRPGVEAFF.

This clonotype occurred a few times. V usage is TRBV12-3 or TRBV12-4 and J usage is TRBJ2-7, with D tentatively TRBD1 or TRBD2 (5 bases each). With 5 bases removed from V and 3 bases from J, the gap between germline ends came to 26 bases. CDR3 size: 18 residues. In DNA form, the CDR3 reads TGTGCCAGCAGTCCTCCCGCCCAACGGGGCAGAAATAACTACGAGCAGTACTTC. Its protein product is CASSPPAQRGRNNYEQYF.

CDR3 sequence: CASSFSGTGNYNEQFF. The CDR3 DNA reads TGTGCCAGCAGTTTCTCGGGTACAGGGAACTACAATGAGCAGTTCTTC. The chain combines TRBV27 with TRBJ2-1; possible D gene TRBD1, 6 bases. Trimming pared 3 bases from V and 3 bases from J, leaving 15 bases between. This CDR3 is 16 amino acids long. Germline values: CDR1 MNHEY, CDR2 SMNVEV (reference sequence).

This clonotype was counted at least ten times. This CDR3 is CSATSDRRGEQYF. CDR3 DNA: TGCAGTGCTACCTCGGATCGTCGCGGCGAGCAGTACTTC. The chain combines TRBV20-1 with TRBJ2-7; D call uncertain. Germline values: CDR1 DFQATT, CDR2 SNEGSKA (reference sequence). The CDR3 loop spans 13 amino acids. The V gene lost 4 bases and the J gene lost 6 bases, with 16 bases spanning the gap.

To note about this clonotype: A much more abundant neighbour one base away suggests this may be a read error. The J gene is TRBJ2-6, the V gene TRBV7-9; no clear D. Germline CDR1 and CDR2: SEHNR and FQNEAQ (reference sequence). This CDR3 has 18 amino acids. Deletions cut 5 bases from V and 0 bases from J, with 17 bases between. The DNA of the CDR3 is TGTGCCAGCAGCGTAAAAGGCGCTTCCAGCTCTGGGGCCAACGTCCTGACTTTC. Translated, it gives CASSVKGASSSGANVLTF.

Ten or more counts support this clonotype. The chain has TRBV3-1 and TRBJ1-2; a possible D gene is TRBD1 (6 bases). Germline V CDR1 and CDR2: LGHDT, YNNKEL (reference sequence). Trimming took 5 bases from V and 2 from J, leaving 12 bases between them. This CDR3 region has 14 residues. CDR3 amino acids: CASSFRTDNYGYTF. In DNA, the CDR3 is TGTGCCAGCAGCTTCCGGACAGACAACTATGGCTACACCTTC.

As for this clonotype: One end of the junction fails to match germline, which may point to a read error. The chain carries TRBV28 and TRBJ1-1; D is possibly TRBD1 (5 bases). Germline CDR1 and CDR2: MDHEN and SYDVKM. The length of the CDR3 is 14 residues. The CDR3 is CVSLEGLPGLEAFF. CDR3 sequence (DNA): TGTGTCAGCCTTGAAGGTTTACCAGGGCTTGAAGCTTTCTTT.

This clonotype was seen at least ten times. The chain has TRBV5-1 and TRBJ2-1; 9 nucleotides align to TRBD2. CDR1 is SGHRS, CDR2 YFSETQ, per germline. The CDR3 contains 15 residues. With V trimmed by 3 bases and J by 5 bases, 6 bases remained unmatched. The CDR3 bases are TGCGCCAGCAGCTCACTGGCGGGAGGGAACAATGAGCAGTTCTTC. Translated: CASSSLAGGNNEQFF.

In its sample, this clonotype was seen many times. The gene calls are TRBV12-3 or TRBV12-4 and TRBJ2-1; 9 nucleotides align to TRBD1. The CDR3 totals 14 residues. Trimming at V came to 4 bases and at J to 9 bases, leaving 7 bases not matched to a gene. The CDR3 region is CASSSGTGRSEQFF. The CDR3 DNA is TGTGCCAGCAGTTCCGGGACAGGGCGGAGTGAGCAGTTCTTC.

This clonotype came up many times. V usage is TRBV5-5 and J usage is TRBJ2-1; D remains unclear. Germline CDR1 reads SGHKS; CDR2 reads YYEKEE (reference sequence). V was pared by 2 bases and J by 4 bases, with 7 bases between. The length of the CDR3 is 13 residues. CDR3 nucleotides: TGTGCCAGCAGCTTTTGGTCGTACAATGAGCAGTTCTTC. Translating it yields CASSFWSYNEQFF.

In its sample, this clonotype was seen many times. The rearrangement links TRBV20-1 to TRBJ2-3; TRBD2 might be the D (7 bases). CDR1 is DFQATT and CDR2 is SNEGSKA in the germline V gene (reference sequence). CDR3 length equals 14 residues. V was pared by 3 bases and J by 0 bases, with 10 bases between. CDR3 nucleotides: TGCAGTGCTAGGCGGGGGCCGAGCACAGATACGCAGTATTTT. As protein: CSARRGPSTDTQYF.

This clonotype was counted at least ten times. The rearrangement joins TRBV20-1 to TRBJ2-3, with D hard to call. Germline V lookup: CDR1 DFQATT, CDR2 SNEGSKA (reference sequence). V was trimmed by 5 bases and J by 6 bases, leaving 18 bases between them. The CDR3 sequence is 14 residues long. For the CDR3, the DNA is TGCAGTGCTGCACCCCCAGTGGGTGCGGATACGCAGTATTTT. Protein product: CSAAPPVGADTQYF.

The CDR3 spells CASSRGGGYNEQFF. CDR3 DNA sequence: TGTGCCAGCAGCCGAGGCGGGGGATACAATGAGCAGTTCTTC. The rearrangement uses TRBV3-1 and TRBJ2-1, with 7 bases aligning to TRBD2. This CDR3 comprises 14 residues. Germline V lookup: CDR1 LGHDT, CDR2 YNNKEL (reference sequence). The trim removed 4 bases at V and 4 bases at J, leaving 4 bases unmatched.

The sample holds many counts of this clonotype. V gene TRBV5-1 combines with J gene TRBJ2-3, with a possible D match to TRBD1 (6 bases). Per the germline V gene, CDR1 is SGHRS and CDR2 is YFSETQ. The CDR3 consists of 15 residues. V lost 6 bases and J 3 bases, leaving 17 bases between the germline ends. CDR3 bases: TGCGCCAGCAAGACAACAGGGAGTATGACAGATACGCAGTATTTT. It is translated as CASKTTGSMTDTQYF.

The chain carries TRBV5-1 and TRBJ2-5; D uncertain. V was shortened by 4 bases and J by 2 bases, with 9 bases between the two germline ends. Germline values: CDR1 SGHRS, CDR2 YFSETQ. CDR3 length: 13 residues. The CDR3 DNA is TGCGCCAGCAGCCCCCTCAGACAAGAGACCCAGTACTTC. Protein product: CASSPLRQETQYF.

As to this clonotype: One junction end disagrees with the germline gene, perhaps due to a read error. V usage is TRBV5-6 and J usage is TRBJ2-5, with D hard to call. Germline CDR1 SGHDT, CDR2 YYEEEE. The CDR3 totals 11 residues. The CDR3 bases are TGTTCCAGTAGCTTGGGGAAGACCCAGTACTTC. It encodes CSSSLGKTQYF.

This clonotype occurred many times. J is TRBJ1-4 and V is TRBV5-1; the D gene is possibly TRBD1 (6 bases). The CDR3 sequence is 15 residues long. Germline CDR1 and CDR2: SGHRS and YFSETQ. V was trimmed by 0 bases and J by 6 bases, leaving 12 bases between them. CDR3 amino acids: CASSLAGDSYEKLFF. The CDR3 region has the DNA TGCGCCAGCAGCTTGGCAGGGGATAGTTATGAAAAACTGTTTTTT. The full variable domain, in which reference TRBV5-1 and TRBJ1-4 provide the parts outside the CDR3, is KAGVTQTPRYLIKTRGQQVTLSCSPISGHRSVSWYQQTPGQGLQFLFEYFSETQRNKGNFPGRFSGRQFSNSRSEMNVSTLELGDSALYLCASSLAGDSYEKLFFGSGTQLSVL.

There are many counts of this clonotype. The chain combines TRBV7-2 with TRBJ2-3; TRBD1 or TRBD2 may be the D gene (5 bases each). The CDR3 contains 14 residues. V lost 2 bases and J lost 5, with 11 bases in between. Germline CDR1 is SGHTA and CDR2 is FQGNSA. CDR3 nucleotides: TGTGCCAGCAGCTTATCCGGGGCTGTAGATACGCAGTATTTT. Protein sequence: CASSLSGAVDTQYF.

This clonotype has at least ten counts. CDR3 sequence: CSASRLAGDPFDEQFF. CDR3 DNA: TGCAGTGCTAGTAGACTAGCGGGAGACCCCTTCGATGAGCAGTTCTTC. The chain couples TRBV20-1 to TRBJ2-1, with 12 nucleotides matching TRBD2. The CDR3 length is 16 residues. The germline V gene has CDR1 DFQATT and CDR2 SNEGSKA (reference sequence). V was pared by 3 bases and J by 8 bases, with 11 bases of the junction left unmatched.

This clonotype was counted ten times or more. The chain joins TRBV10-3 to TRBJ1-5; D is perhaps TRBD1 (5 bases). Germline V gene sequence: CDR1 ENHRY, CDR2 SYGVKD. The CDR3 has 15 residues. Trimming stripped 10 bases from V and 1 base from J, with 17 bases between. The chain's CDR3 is CATKEGTLSNQPQHF. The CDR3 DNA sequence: TGTGCCACGAAGGAAGGGACTTTAAGCAATCAGCCCCAGCATTTT.

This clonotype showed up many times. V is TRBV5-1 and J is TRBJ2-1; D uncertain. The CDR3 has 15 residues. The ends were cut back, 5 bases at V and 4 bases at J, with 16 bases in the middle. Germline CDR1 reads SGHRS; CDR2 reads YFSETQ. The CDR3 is CASREFGFPYNEQFF. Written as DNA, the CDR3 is TGCGCCAGCAGAGAGTTCGGGTTCCCATACAATGAGCAGTTCTTC.

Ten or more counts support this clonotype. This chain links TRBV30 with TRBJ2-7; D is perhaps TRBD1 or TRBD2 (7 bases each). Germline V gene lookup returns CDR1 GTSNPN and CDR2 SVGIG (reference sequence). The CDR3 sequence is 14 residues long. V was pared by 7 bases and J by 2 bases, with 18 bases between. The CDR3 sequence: CASYSTGRAYEQYF. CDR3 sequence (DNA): TGTGCCTCATACTCGACAGGGAGGGCCTACGAGCAGTACTTC.

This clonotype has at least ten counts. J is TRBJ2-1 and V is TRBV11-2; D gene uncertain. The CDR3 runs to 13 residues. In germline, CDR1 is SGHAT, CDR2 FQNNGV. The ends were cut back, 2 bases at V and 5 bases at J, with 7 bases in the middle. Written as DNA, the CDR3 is TGTGCCAGCAGCTTAACCAGTGACAATGAGCAGTTCTTC. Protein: CASSLTSDNEQFF.

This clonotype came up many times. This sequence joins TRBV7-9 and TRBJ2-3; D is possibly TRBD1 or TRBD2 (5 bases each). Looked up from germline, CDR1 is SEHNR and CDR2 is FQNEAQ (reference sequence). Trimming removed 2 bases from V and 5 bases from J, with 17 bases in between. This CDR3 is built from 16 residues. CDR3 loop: CASSLWGRDLRDTQYF. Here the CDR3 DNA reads TGTGCCAGCAGCTTATGGGGCAGGGACCTCAGAGATACGCAGTATTTT.

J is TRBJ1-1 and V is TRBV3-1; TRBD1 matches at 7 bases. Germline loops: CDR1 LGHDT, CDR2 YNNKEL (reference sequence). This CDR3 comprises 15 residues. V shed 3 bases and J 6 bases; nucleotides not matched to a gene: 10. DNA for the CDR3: TGTGCCAGCAGCCAGGGCGACAGGGAGGGCGCTGAAGCTTTCTTT. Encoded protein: CASSQGDREGAEAFF. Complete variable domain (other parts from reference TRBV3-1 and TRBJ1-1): DTAVSQTPKYLVTQMGNDKSIKCEQNLGHDTMYWYKQDSKKFLKIMFSYNNKELIINETVPNRFSPKSPDKAHLNLHINSLELGDSAVYFCASSQGDREGAEAFFGQGTRLTVV.

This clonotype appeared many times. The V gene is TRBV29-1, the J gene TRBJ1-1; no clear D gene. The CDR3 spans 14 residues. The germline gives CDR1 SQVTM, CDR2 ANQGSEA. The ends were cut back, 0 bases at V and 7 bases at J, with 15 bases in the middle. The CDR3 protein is CSVEDRVGPYEAFF. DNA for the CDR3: TGCAGCGTTGAAGATCGAGTAGGGCCCTATGAAGCTTTCTTT.

Here the CDR3 reads CASTRGGFGETQYF. DNA of the CDR3: TGTGCCAGCACCAGAGGGGGGTTTGGGGAGACCCAGTACTTC. The chain links TRBV12-3 or TRBV12-4 to TRBJ2-5; D is possibly TRBD1 or TRBD2 (6 bases each). The CDR3 contains 14 residues. Trimming removed 7 bases from V and 5 bases from J, with 17 bases in between.

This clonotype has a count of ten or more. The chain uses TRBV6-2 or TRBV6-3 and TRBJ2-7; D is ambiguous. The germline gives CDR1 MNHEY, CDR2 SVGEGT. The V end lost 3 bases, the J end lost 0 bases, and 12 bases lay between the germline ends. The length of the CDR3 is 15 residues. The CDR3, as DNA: TGTGCCAGCAGTTATTTAAGAAGGCCCTCCTACGAGCAGTACTTC. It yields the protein CASSYLRRPSYEQYF.

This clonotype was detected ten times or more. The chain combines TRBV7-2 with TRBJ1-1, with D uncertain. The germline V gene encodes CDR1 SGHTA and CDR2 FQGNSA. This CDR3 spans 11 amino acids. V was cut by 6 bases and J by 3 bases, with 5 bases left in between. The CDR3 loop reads CASRRDTEAFF. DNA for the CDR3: TGTGCCAGCAGACGGGACACTGAAGCTTTCTTT.

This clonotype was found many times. Here the CDR3 DNA reads TGTGCCAGCAGTGGGGGGACTCTCAGGGGGACTGAAGCTTTCTTT. The encoded protein is CASSGGTLRGTEAFF. The chain is built from TRBV2 and TRBJ1-1; TRBD1 aligns across 7 bases. V was clipped by 4 bases and J by 5 bases; unmatched bases: 10. Looked up from germline, CDR1 is SNHLY and CDR2 is FYNNEI. This CDR3 comprises 15 residues.